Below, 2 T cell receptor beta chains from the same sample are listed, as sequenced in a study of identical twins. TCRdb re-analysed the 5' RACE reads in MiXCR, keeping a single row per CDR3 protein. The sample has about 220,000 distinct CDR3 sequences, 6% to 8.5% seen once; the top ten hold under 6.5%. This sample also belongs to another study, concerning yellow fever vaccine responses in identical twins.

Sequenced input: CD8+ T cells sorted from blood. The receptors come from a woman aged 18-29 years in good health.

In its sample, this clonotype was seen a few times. The CDR3: CASTPNWGEAKNIQYF. The CDR3 DNA is TGTGCCAGCACCCCCAATTGGGGGGAGGCCAAAAACATTCAGTACTTC. This sequence joins TRBV7-9 and TRBJ2-4; weak D call: TRBD2 (6 bases). Trimming cost V 7 bases and J 1 base, with 17 bases left between them. The CDR3 runs to 16 residues. Germline CDR1 is SEHNR and CDR2 is FQNEAQ (reference sequence).

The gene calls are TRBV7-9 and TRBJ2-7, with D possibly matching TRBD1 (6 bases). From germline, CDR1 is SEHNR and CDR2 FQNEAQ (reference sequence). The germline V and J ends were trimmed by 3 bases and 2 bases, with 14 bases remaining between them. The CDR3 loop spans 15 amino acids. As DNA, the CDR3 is TGTGCCAGCAGCTTTACCGCCTCAGGGGCCTACGAGCAGTACTTC. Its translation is CASSFTASGAYEQYF.